The 9 T cell receptor beta chains in this list originate from one sample, sequenced in a study of blood T cell repertoires in COVID-19. Sequenced by immunoSEQ multiplex PCR; TCRdb stores in-frame clones only, minus some. The sample consists of 80,000 or so clones, 70% to 90% of them appearing once. Material for sequencing was peripheral blood. Every receptor here comes from a woman over 75 with acute or convalescent COVID-19.

The J gene is TRBJ2-1, the V gene TRBV7-8, with TRBD2 as a possible D gene (5 bases). The CDR3 has 14 amino acids. V was shortened by 1 base and J by 4 bases, with 8 bases between the two germline ends. CDR1 SGHVS and CDR2 FQNEAQ come from the germline V gene. The DNA for the CDR3 is TGTGCCAGCAGCTTAGTAACTAGTTACAATGAGCAGTTCTTC. Amino acid sequence: CASSLVTSYNEQFF.

The rearrangement uses TRBV21-1 and TRBJ2-7; TRBD2 was called by the table and not checked on the DNA. TRBV21-1 is classified as a pseudogene. This CDR3 is 14 amino acids long. CDR3 loop: CANGSGPRSYEQYF. The CDR3 nucleotides read TGTGCCAACGGTAGCGGCCCCCGATCCTACGAGCAGTACTTC.

The J gene is TRBJ1-1, the V gene TRBV21-1; TRBD1 is the table's D call, not checked against the DNA. TRBV21-1 has pseudogene status. The CDR3 is 14 residues long. For the CDR3, the DNA is TGTGCCAGCGTTACGGGGACAAAGAACACTGAAGCTTTCTTT. Protein product: CASVTGTKNTEAFF.

J is TRBJ2-4 and V is TRBV6-5; D not certain. From germline, CDR1 is MNHEY and CDR2 SVGAGI. The length of the CDR3 is 14 residues. Trimming shortened V by 7 bases and J by 3 bases, and 13 bases separated the two germline ends. The CDR3 reads CASITNSGKNIQYF. DNA for the CDR3: TGTGCCAGCATAACAAATTCAGGCAAAAACATTCAGTACTTC.

The gene calls are TRBV2 and TRBJ2-2; 10 nucleotides agree with TRBD1. J was trimmed by 4 bases and V by 7 bases; bases with no gene match: 3. In germline, CDR1 is SNHLY, CDR2 FYNNEI. The CDR3 is 14 amino acids. CDR3: CASKWDRGTGELFF. The DNA of the CDR3 is TGTGCCAGCAAATGGGACAGGGGCACCGGGGAGCTGTTTTTT.

The genes are TRBV30 and TRBJ1-3; TRBD1 agrees at 7 bases. J gave up 3 bases and V 3 bases, and 8 bases lay outside the gene matches. This CDR3 region has 15 residues. Germline assignment: CDR1 GTSNPN and CDR2 SVGIG (reference sequence). CDR3 residues: CAWSRLTGNGNTIYF. The CDR3 region has the DNA TGTGCCTGGAGCCGTCTGACAGGGAATGGAAACACCATATATTTT. The variable domain in full, with the rest retrieved from reference TRBV30 and TRBJ1-3, is SQTIHQWPATLVQPVGSPLSLECTVEGTSNPNLYWYRQAAGRGLQLLFYSVGIGQISSEVPQNLSASRPQDRQFILSSKKLLLSDSGFYLCAWSRLTGNGNTIYFGEGSWLTVV.

The rearrangement uses TRBV30 and TRBJ1-2; unclear D gene. There are 11 residues in the CDR3. Germline V gene data show CDR1 as GTSNPN and CDR2 as SVGIG (reference sequence). The V and J ends lost 1 base and 4 bases respectively, with 4 bases between them. The DNA of the CDR3 is TGTGCCTGGAGTGCACTCTATGGCTACACCTTC. Translating gives CAWSALYGYTF.

This chain joins TRBV30 and TRBJ1-4, with D possibly TRBD1 on 5 matching bases. Trimming left V 4 bases short and J 8 bases short, with 20 bases between. The CDR3 is made up of 15 amino acids. Germline V CDR1 and CDR2: GTSNPN, SVGIG (reference sequence). The CDR3 loop reads CAWTTPWGEGEKLFF. In DNA, the CDR3 is TGTGCCTGGACCACCCCATGGGGGGAGGGGGAAAAACTGTTTTTT.

This chain connects TRBV11-2 to TRBJ1-4, with 9 positions matching TRBD1. The ends lost 5 bases at V and 3 bases at J; junction bases unmatched: 10. The germline V gene encodes CDR1 SGHAT and CDR2 FQNNGV. CDR3 length equals 17 residues. The DNA for the CDR3 is TGTGCCAGCAGCCCGGGACAGGGCCAAGGAGCTAATGAAAAACTGTTTTTT. As protein: CASSPGQGQGANEKLFF.